This T cell receptor (beta chain) came from a study of CD8 T cells in Susac syndrome. The RNA input was about 0.5 to 1 ug, and it was reverse transcribed with random hexamers. In TCRdb, the immunoSEQ multiplex PCR reads were re-called with MiXCR into one record per CDR3 protein. The table lists 40,000 to 55,000 distinct CDR3 sequences, 90% to 95% of them singletons, with less than 0.55% in the top ten. Trimming cost V 0 bases and J 1 base; bases outside gene matches: 7. The CDR3 is made up of 18 amino acids. The V gene's germline CDR1 is LGHNA and CDR2 YSLEER. This clonotype was counted a single time.

This TCR came from a human donor in good health. The chain carries TRBV4-3 and TRBJ2-1; 9 positions agree with TRBD2. The sequenced material came from CD8+ T cells from PBMCs. CDR3 nucleotide sequence: TGCGCCAGCAGCCAAGATCTTTCGGGACTAGCATCCTACAATGAGCAGTTCTTC. Its protein is CASSQDLSGLASYNEQFF.